Below, 28 T cell receptor beta chains from the same sample are listed, as sequenced in a study of cytomegalovirus exposure and HLA in healthy donors. 60 Vbeta and 13 Jbeta primers were used in PCR. Sequencing used immunoSEQ multiplex PCR; TCRdb keeps in-frame clones, though not all of them. The data show 50,000 to 80,000 clones, around 74% seen once. The sequencing input was PBMCs. Every receptor here comes from a male donor in good health and CMV-seropositive.

The CDR3 spells CASSYTGYGTEAFF. The CDR3 DNA reads TGTGCCAGCAGTTACACAGGGTATGGCACTGAAGCTTTCTTT. The J gene is TRBJ1-1, the V gene TRBV6-5; TRBD1 might be the D (6 bases). The CDR3 has 14 residues. V dropped 2 bases and J dropped 4 bases, with 11 bases sitting between them. In germline, CDR1 is MNHEY, CDR2 SVGAGI.

The chain links TRBV19 to TRBJ1-2; 8 nucleotides line up with TRBD1. The germline gives CDR1 LNHDA, CDR2 SQIVND (reference sequence). CDR3 length: 17 amino acids. V was pared by 6 bases and J by 5 bases, with 17 bases of the junction left unmatched. CDR3 protein: CASRQGATAAQRYGYTF. In DNA, the CDR3 is TGTGCCAGTAGGCAGGGGGCGACGGCAGCCCAACGTTATGGCTACACCTTC. The variable domain in full, completed from reference TRBV19 and TRBJ1-2, reads DGGITQSPKYLFRKEGQNVTLSCEQNLNHDAMYWYRQDPGQGLRLIYYSQIVNDFQKGDIAEGYSVSREKKESFPLTVTSAQKNPTAFYLCASRQGATAAQRYGYTFGSGTRLTVV.

The V call is TRBV28, the J call TRBJ2-3; TRBD1 matches 8 bases. There are 14 residues in the CDR3. Trimming removed 6 bases from V and 5 bases from J; junction bases left unmatched: 7. Germline assignment: CDR1 MDHEN and CDR2 SYDVKM. The CDR3 bases are TGTGCCAGCAGAAACCCAGGGGGCCAAGATACGCAGTATTTT. Protein sequence: CASRNPGGQDTQYF.

This clone was seen a few times. This chain joins TRBV10-3 and TRBJ2-2; D gene unclear. The CDR3 is 15 residues long. Germline lookup yields CDR1 ENHRY and CDR2 SYGVKD. Trimming shortened V by 7 bases and J by 1 base, and 13 bases separated the two germline ends. CDR3 bases: TGTGCCATCATGGCCGTCAAACGGAACACCGGGGAGCTGTTTTTT. Amino acids: CAIMAVKRNTGELFF.

The chain is built from TRBV28 and TRBJ1-1; D possibly corresponds to TRBD1 (6 bases). The CDR3 consists of 15 residues. Germline values: CDR1 MDHEN, CDR2 SYDVKM. V was shortened by 6 bases and J by 1 base, with 15 bases between the two germline ends. CDR3 residues: CASSPSVTGNTEAFF. The CDR3 DNA reads as TGTGCCAGCAGCCCGTCAGTGACAGGGAACACTGAAGCTTTCTTT.

V gene TRBV21-1 combines with J gene TRBJ1-2; the table calls TRBD1, which could not be checked here. TRBV21-1 is noted as a pseudogene. This CDR3 comprises 17 residues. CDR3 region: CASSPWTGGGIDYGYTF. For the CDR3, the DNA is TGTGCCAGCAGCCCCTGGACAGGGGGCGGAATCGACTATGGCTACACCTTC.

The rearrangement links TRBV2 to TRBJ2-3; TRBD2 matches 11 bases. Trimming took 4 bases from V and 4 from J; bases not matched to a gene: 1. The CDR3 extends over 14 amino acids. Germline CDR1 and CDR2: SNHLY and FYNNEI. CDR3 nucleotides: TGTGCCAGCAGTGTTAGCGGGGGGGCAGATACGCAGTATTTT. It encodes CASSVSGGADTQYF.

The rearrangement links TRBV21-1 to TRBJ2-7; the table gives TRBD1 as D, unverified against the DNA. TRBV21-1 counts as a pseudogene. CDR3 length: 12 amino acids. The chain's CDR3 is CASSKDTYEQYF. The CDR3 nucleotides are TGTGCCAGCAGCAAAGACACCTACGAGCAGTACTTC.

This clone was counted between two and nine times. V and J are TRBV21-1 and TRBJ1-2; TRBD1 reflects the table's D call only, with no check against the DNA. TRBV21-1 is reported as a pseudogene. The CDR3 contains 18 residues. The CDR3 nucleotides are TGTGCCAGCAGCCCAAGGTACGGGACAGCGCCTCCTAACTATGGCTACACCTTC. Translating it yields CASSPRYGTAPPNYGYTF.

The chain carries TRBV15 and TRBJ1-5; D gene unclear. CDR1 is LNHNV and CDR2 is YYDKDF in the germline V gene (reference sequence). V lost 6 bases, J lost 0 bases, and 15 bases lay in between. This CDR3 has 16 residues. As DNA, the CDR3 is TGTGCCACCAGGGGAGGGTGGAAGAATAGCAATCAGCCCCAGCATTTT. This codes for CATRGGWKNSNQPQHF.

The chain carries TRBV11-2 and TRBJ2-7; TRBD1 aligns across 10 bases. CDR3 length: 17 residues. The ends lost 1 base at V and 0 bases at J; junction bases unmatched: 6. Germline V lookup: CDR1 SGHAT, CDR2 FQNNGV. The CDR3 region has the DNA TGTGCCAGCAGCTTAGGGACAGGGGGTCTAAGCTCCTACGAGCAGTACTTC. Protein: CASSLGTGGLSSYEQYF.

This chain connects TRBV5-1 to TRBJ2-3; 14 nucleotides align to TRBD2. CDR3 length: 16 residues. The junction had 5 bases not matched to a gene; V was cut back by 3 bases and J by 5 bases. Germline V CDR1 and CDR2: SGHRS, YFSETQ. The CDR3 sequence: CASSSGLAGGLDTQYF. The CDR3 DNA follows: TGCGCCAGCAGCTCCGGACTAGCGGGGGGTTTAGATACGCAGTATTTT.

CDR3 protein: CASSPRGAGANTGELFF. The CDR3 DNA follows: TGTGCCAGCAGCCCCAGAGGGGCAGGGGCGAACACCGGGGAGCTGTTTTTT. This rearrangement joins TRBV7-9 to TRBJ2-2; possibly TRBD1 for D (6 bases). V lost 5 bases and J lost 0, with 16 bases in between. The CDR3 spans 17 residues. CDR1 is SEHNR, CDR2 FQNEAQ, per germline (reference sequence). Drawing the rest from reference TRBV7-9 and TRBJ2-2, the complete variable domain is DTGVSQNPRHKITKRGQNVTFRCDPISEHNRLYWYRQTLGQGPEFLTYFQNEAQLEKSRLLSDRFSAERPKGSFSTLEIQRTEQGDSAMYLCASSPRGAGANTGELFFGEGSRLTVL.

This chain links TRBV27 with TRBJ1-1, with D possibly being TRBD1 (6 bases). The V end was cut by 5 bases, the J end by 1 base, with 14 bases between. Germline CDR1 MNHEY, CDR2 SMNVEV (reference sequence). The CDR3 sequence is 15 residues long. CDR3 amino acids: CASSPTGNGNTEAFF. CDR3 bases: TGTGCCAGCAGTCCAACAGGGAATGGGAACACTGAAGCTTTCTTT.

The chain recombines TRBV4-3 with TRBJ2-3; TRBD2 matches at 8 bases. The V and J ends lost 4 bases and 6 bases, in that order; junction bases with no gene match: 9. The CDR3 consists of 15 residues. Germline CDR1 reads LGHNA; CDR2 reads YSLEER. CDR3 nucleotide sequence: TGCGCCAGCAGCCGGCTAGCGGGCCTAGCTGATACGCAGTATTTT. It yields the protein CASSRLAGLADTQYF.

V usage is TRBV27 and J usage is TRBJ1-1, with TRBD1 identical over 7 bases. CDR1 and CDR2 (germline): MNHEY, SMNVEV (reference sequence). This CDR3 comprises 13 residues. V lost 5 bases to trimming and J lost 7 bases; unmatched junction nucleotides: 7. The CDR3 reads CASSETGFFEAFF. CDR3 bases: TGTGCCAGCAGTGAGACAGGGTTTTTTGAAGCTTTCTTT.

The V call is TRBV5-1, the J call TRBJ2-3; D tentatively reads TRBD1 or TRBD2 (6 bases each). Trimming stripped 4 bases from V and 1 base from J, with 13 bases between. This CDR3 has 15 amino acids. The V gene's germline CDR1 is SGHRS and CDR2 YFSETQ. In DNA, the CDR3 is TGCGCCAGCAGCCTGGAGGGGGTAGGCACAGATACGCAGTATTTT. Amino acid sequence: CASSLEGVGTDTQYF.

J is TRBJ2-7 and V is TRBV5-1; 10 bases match TRBD1. CDR1 is SGHRS, CDR2 YFSETQ, per germline. The CDR3 has 15 residues. The junction had 4 bases not matched to a gene; V was cut back by 4 bases and J by 0 bases. CDR3: CASSRGQGSSYEQYF. The CDR3 DNA is TGCGCCAGCAGCCGGGGACAGGGGAGCTCCTACGAGCAGTACTTC.

The chain combines TRBV28 with TRBJ2-5, with D maybe TRBD2 (6 bases). Trimming cost V 6 bases and J 2 bases, with 13 bases left between them. The CDR3 runs to 14 residues. Per the germline V gene, CDR1 is MDHEN and CDR2 is SYDVKM. The CDR3 DNA reads as TGTGCCAGCAGGTGGAGGGGAAAACAAGAGACCCAGTACTTC. Residues: CASRWRGKQETQYF.

This clone showed up just a few times. CDR3 region: CASSQAMGTGGSNQPQHF. CDR3 coding DNA: TGCGCCAGCAGCCAAGCCATGGGAACAGGGGGAAGCAATCAGCCCCAGCATTTT. The gene calls are TRBV4-1 and TRBJ1-5; the match to TRBD1 covers 8 bases. This CDR3 contains 18 residues. Losses at the gene ends were 1 base for V and 1 base for J; bases not matched to a gene: 9. In germline, CDR1 is MGHRA, CDR2 YSYEKL.

This clone was detected only a few times. J is TRBJ1-1 and V is TRBV5-1; 8 bases agree with TRBD1. The CDR3 sequence is 14 residues long. Germline V gene lookup returns CDR1 SGHRS and CDR2 YFSETQ. V trimming: 3 bases; J trimming: 5 bases; junction bases outside the gene matches: 6. The CDR3 bases are TGCGCCAGCAGCTACTCGACAGGGGTTACTGAAGCTTTCTTT. Its protein product is CASSYSTGVTEAFF.

The V and J genes are TRBV15 and TRBJ2-5; a possible D gene is TRBD2 (6 bases). V dropped 4 bases and J dropped 4 bases, with 10 bases sitting between them. Germline CDR1 is LNHNV and CDR2 is YYDKDF (reference sequence). The length of the CDR3 is 13 residues. CDR3 coding DNA: TGTGCCACCAGCACGCGGGGAGCAGAGACCCAGTACTTC. Translated, it gives CATSTRGAETQYF. Variable domain in full (rest from reference TRBV15 and TRBJ2-5): DAMVIQNPRYQVTQFGKPVTLSCSQTLNHNVMYWYQQKSSQAPKLLFHYYDKDFNNEADTPDNFQSRRPNTSFCFLDIRSPGLGDTAMYLCATSTRGAETQYFGPGTRLLVL.

This clone appeared a single time. The rearrangement uses TRBV4-1 and TRBJ2-2; 9 positions match TRBD2. CDR3 length: 16 residues. CDR1 is MGHRA, CDR2 YSYEKL, per germline. V shed 7 bases, J shed 6 bases, and the junction held 12 bases outside the gene matches. The CDR3 DNA sequence: TGCGCCAGCACCGTCGGGCGGGGGGGCCGGCCCGGGGAGCTGTTTTTT. It encodes CASTVGRGGRPGELFF.

The V and J genes are TRBV4-2 and TRBJ2-5; D may be TRBD2 (6 bases). CDR1 is LGHNA and CDR2 is YNFKEQ in the germline V gene. The CDR3 is 13 amino acids. Trimming took off 0 bases at V and 9 bases at J, with 11 bases between the two ends. CDR3 nucleotides: TGTGCCAGCAGCCAAGATCTTAGGGAGGCCCAGTACTTC. Protein sequence: CASSQDLREAQYF.

The rearrangement links TRBV7-2 to TRBJ2-2, with 7 positions matching TRBD2. The CDR3 totals 17 residues. Looked up from germline, CDR1 is SGHTA and CDR2 is FQGNSA. V lost 2 bases, J lost 4 bases, and 10 bases stayed unmatched. The CDR3 bases are TGTGCCAGCAGCTTATCCCGCGGGGCGGGAGTCACCGGGGAGCTGTTTTTT. Its translation: CASSLSRGAGVTGELFF. Full variable domain (missing parts from reference TRBV7-2 and TRBJ2-2): GAGVSQSPSNKVTEKGKDVELRCDPISGHTALYWYRQSLGQGLEFLIYFQGNSAPDKSGLPSDRFSAERTGGSVSTLTIQRTQQEDSAVYLCASSLSRGAGVTGELFFGEGSRLTVL.

V and J are TRBV21-1 and TRBJ1-2. TRBV21-1 is given as a pseudogene. This CDR3 comprises 16 residues. DNA of the CDR3: TGTGCCAGCAGCAAAGTCTCGGGAATTCTAAACTATGGCTACACCTTC. It is translated as CASSKVSGILNYGYTF.

The CDR3 coding sequence is TGCAGCGTTGGCCGGGACAGGGCTACCTACGAGCAGTACTTC. It translates to CSVGRDRATYEQYF. V is TRBV29-1 and J is TRBJ2-7, with 9 positions matching TRBD1. The CDR3 spans 14 residues. Trimming at V came to 4 bases and at J to 2 bases, leaving 6 bases not matched to a gene. Germline CDR1 is SQVTM and CDR2 is ANQGSEA.

The chain is built from TRBV6-5 and TRBJ1-1, with TRBD1 as a possible D gene (6 bases). The V end was cut by 1 base, the J end by 9 bases, with 18 bases between. Germline CDR1 reads MNHEY; CDR2 reads SVGAGI. The CDR3 totals 15 residues. CDR3 DNA sequence: TGTGCCAGCAGTTACTTCCCAGGGGTACCTCTTCAAGCTTTCTTT. Encoded protein: CASSYFPGVPLQAFF.